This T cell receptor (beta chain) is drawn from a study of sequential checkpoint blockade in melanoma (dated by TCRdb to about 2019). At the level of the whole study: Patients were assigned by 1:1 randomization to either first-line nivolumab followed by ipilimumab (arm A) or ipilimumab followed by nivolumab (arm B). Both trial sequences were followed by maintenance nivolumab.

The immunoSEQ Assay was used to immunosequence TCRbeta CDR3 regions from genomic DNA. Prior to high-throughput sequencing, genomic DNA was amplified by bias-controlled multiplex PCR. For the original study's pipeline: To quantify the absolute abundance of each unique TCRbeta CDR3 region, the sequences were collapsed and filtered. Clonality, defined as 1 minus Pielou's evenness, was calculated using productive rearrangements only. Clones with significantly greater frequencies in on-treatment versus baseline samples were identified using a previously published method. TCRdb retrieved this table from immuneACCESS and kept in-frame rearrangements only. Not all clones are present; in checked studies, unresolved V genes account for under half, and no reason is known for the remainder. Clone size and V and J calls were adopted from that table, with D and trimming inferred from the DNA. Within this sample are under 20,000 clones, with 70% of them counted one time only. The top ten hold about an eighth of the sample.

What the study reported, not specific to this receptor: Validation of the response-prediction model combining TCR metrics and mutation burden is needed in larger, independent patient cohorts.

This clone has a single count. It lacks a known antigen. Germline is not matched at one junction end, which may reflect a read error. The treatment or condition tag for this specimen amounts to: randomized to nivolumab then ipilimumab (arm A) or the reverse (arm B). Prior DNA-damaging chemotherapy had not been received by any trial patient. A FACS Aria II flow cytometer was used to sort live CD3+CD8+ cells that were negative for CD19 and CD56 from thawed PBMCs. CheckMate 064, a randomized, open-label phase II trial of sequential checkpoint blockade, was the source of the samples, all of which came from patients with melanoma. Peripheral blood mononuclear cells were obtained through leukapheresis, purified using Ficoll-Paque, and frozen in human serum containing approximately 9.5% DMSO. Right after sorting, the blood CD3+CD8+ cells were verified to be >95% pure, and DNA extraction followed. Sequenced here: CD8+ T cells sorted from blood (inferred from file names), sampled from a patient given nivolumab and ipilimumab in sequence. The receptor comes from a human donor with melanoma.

The nucleotide sequence reads as follows: TGTGCCAGCAGTTACTCAGGGGCTCAGCTCCAGCATTTT. Its protein product is CASSYSGAQLQHF. The rearrangement combines TRBV6-5 with TRBJ1-5; the D region possibly corresponds to TRBD1 (5 bases align). As encoded in the germline V gene, CDR1 is MNHEY while CDR2 is SVGAGI. Including the terminal cysteine and phenylalanine, the CDR3 comprises 13 residues. Only CDR3 DNA remains: 39 bases, in frame from the first base.